These T cell receptor beta chains were read from a single sample in a study of cytomegalovirus exposure and HLA in healthy donors. Libraries were prepared by immunoSEQ multiplex PCR; TCRdb keeps only in-frame clonotypes and omits some of them. The listing contains more than 60,000 clones. Sequencing was carried out using PBMCs. These receptors were taken from a boy younger than 18 in good health and CMV-seronegative. CDR3s include the opening cysteine and the closing phenylalanine or tryptophan. Fields, in order: V gene, D gene, clone size, J gene, CDR3 protein, CDR3 DNA. D genes are given only for firm matches. Rows give clone size only sometimes, using once, few, many, or a class for an expanded clone.

V gene: TRBV7-8; D gene: .; clone size: .; J gene: TRBJ1-2; CDR3 protein: CASSLVGRDYGYTF; CDR3 DNA: TGTGCCAGCAGCTTAGTTGGGAGGGACTATGGCTACACCTTC
V gene: TRBV5-6; D gene: .; clone size: .; J gene: TRBJ1-6; CDR3 protein: CASSLNRVYNSPLHF; CDR3 DNA: TGTGCCAGCAGCTTGAACAGGGTCTATAATTCACCCCTCCACTTT
V gene: TRBV19; D gene: TRBD2; clone size: .; J gene: TRBJ2-7; CDR3 protein: CASSQIAGSREQYF; CDR3 DNA: TGTGCCAGTAGTCAAATAGCGGGATCGCGAGAGCAGTACTTC
V gene: TRBV9; D gene: TRBD1; clone size: .; J gene: TRBJ1-3; CDR3 protein: CASSVSTGDGNTIYF; CDR3 DNA: TGTGCCAGCAGCGTCTCGACAGGGGATGGAAACACCATATATTTT
V gene: TRBV2; D gene: .; clone size: .; J gene: TRBJ1-2; CDR3 protein: CASSEYSSNYGYTF; CDR3 DNA: TGTGCCAGCAGTGAGTACTCGAGCAACTATGGCTACACCTTC
V gene: TRBV5-4; D gene: TRBD2; clone size: .; J gene: TRBJ2-1; CDR3 protein: CASAGLAGGNEQFF; CDR3 DNA: TGTGCCAGCGCAGGACTAGCGGGAGGTAATGAGCAGTTCTTC
V gene: TRBV5-1; D gene: .; clone size: .; J gene: TRBJ1-3; CDR3 protein: CASSSLGVSGNTIYF; CDR3 DNA: TGCGCCAGCAGCTCCCTAGGGGTATCAGGAAACACCATATATTTT
V gene: TRBV6-5; D gene: .; clone size: .; J gene: TRBJ1-1; CDR3 protein: CASSPFVSWNTEAFF; CDR3 DNA: TGTGCCAGCAGTCCCTTCGTCAGTTGGAACACTGAAGCTTTCTTT
V gene: TRBV14; D gene: .; clone size: .; J gene: TRBJ2-1; CDR3 protein: CASSLRTGSSYNEQFF; CDR3 DNA: TGTGCCAGCAGCCTAAGGACGGGGAGCTCCTACAATGAGCAGTTCTTC
V gene: TRBV6-5; D gene: TRBD2; clone size: .; J gene: TRBJ2-7; CDR3 protein: CASSGSGTKVYEQYF; CDR3 DNA: TGTGCCAGCAGTGGGTCCGGGACTAAGGTATACGAGCAGTACTTC
V gene: TRBV5-1; D gene: TRBD2; clone size: .; J gene: TRBJ2-1; CDR3 protein: CASSSDTFVAGGGYNEQFF; CDR3 DNA: TGCGCCAGCAGCTCGGACACCTTTGTAGCGGGGGGAGGTTACAATGAGCAGTTCTTC
V gene: TRBV25-1; D gene: .; clone size: .; J gene: TRBJ2-7; CDR3 protein: CASSALYEQYF; CDR3 DNA: TGTGCCAGCAGTGCCCTCTACGAGCAGTACTTC
V gene: TRBV6-1; D gene: TRBD1; clone size: .; J gene: TRBJ2-7; CDR3 protein: CASSDGTGLGEQYF; CDR3 DNA: TGTGCCAGCAGTGACGGGACAGGGCTAGGCGAGCAGTACTTC
V gene: TRBV19; D gene: .; clone size: .; J gene: TRBJ2-7; CDR3 protein: CASSTNVDQGEQYF; CDR3 DNA: TGTGCCAGTAGTACTAACGTAGACCAGGGCGAGCAGTACTTC
V gene: TRBV6-6; D gene: TRBD1; clone size: .; J gene: TRBJ1-2; CDR3 protein: CASSYSQGALGYGYTF; CDR3 DNA: TGTGCCAGCAGTTACTCACAGGGGGCGCTCGGCTATGGCTACACCTTC
V gene: TRBV9; D gene: .; clone size: .; J gene: TRBJ1-1; CDR3 protein: CASSAQVNTEAFF; CDR3 DNA: TGTGCCAGCAGCGCCCAGGTGAACACTGAAGCTTTCTTT
V gene: TRBV18; D gene: TRBD1; clone size: .; J gene: TRBJ2-5; CDR3 protein: CASSLTEGAGETQYF; CDR3 DNA: TGTGCCAGCTCACTCACTGAGGGGGCTGGGGAGACCCAGTACTTC
V gene: TRBV25-1; D gene: TRBD1; clone size: .; J gene: TRBJ2-1; CDR3 protein: CASSQAGGFNEQFF; CDR3 DNA: TGTGCCAGCAGTCAGGCAGGGGGCTTCAATGAGCAGTTCTTC
V gene: TRBV9; D gene: TRBD2; clone size: medium-sized; J gene: TRBJ2-5; CDR3 protein: CASSPSGRVGETQYF; CDR3 DNA: TGTGCCAGCAGCCCTAGCGGGAGGGTGGGAGAGACCCAGTACTTC
V gene: TRBV5-6; D gene: .; clone size: .; J gene: TRBJ2-7; CDR3 protein: CASSLQGNSYEQYF; CDR3 DNA: TGTGCCAGCAGCTTGCAGGGGAACTCCTACGAGCAGTACTTC
V gene: TRBV4-1; D gene: .; clone size: .; J gene: TRBJ1-2; CDR3 protein: CASSQEGAFGVDYGYTF; CDR3 DNA: TGCGCCAGCAGCCAAGAGGGAGCCTTCGGGGTCGACTATGGCTACACCTTC
V gene: TRBV2; D gene: TRBD1; clone size: .; J gene: TRBJ1-2; CDR3 protein: CATQITGGQGYTF; CDR3 DNA: TGTGCCACGCAGATAACAGGGGGCCAAGGCTACACCTTC
V gene: TRBV6-1; D gene: TRBD2; clone size: .; J gene: TRBJ2-3; CDR3 protein: CASSEVTGGQYF; CDR3 DNA: TGTGCCAGCAGTGAAGTTACGGGGGGGCAGTATTTT
V gene: TRBV2; D gene: .; clone size: .; J gene: TRBJ1-2; CDR3 protein: CASNSGPTRPGYTF; CDR3 DNA: TGTGCCAGCAACTCAGGTCCAACGCGTCCTGGCTACACCTTC
V gene: TRBV6-5; D gene: .; clone size: .; J gene: TRBJ1-2; CDR3 protein: CASSSQVANYGYTF; CDR3 DNA: TGTGCCAGCAGTTCCCAGGTAGCTAACTATGGCTACACCTTC
V gene: TRBV30; D gene: .; clone size: .; J gene: TRBJ1-6; CDR3 protein: CAWSPQDNSPLHF; CDR3 DNA: TGTGCCTGGAGTCCCCAGGATAATTCACCCCTCCACTTT
V gene: TRBV4-3; D gene: .; clone size: .; J gene: TRBJ1-1; CDR3 protein: CASSQETGYTEAFF; CDR3 DNA: TGCGCCAGCAGCCAAGAAACGGGATACACTGAAGCTTTCTTT
V gene: TRBV5-1; D gene: TRBD2; clone size: .; J gene: TRBJ2-1; CDR3 protein: CASSPGLAGGGTIF; CDR3 DNA: TGCGCCAGCAGCCCGGGACTAGCGGGAGGGGGAACGATCTTC
V gene: TRBV6-5; D gene: TRBD1; clone size: .; J gene: TRBJ2-3; CDR3 protein: CASSPDPGQGKYF; CDR3 DNA: TGTGCCAGCAGCCCTGACCCGGGACAGGGCAAGTATTTT
V gene: TRBV10-3; D gene: TRBD1; clone size: .; J gene: TRBJ1-3; CDR3 protein: CAISGEDRGPSGNTIYF; CDR3 DNA: TGTGCCATCAGTGGTGAGGACAGGGGACCCTCTGGAAACACCATATATTTT
V gene: TRBV9; D gene: .; clone size: .; J gene: TRBJ1-4; CDR3 protein: CASSVNLGGNEKLFF; CDR3 DNA: TGTGCCAGCAGCGTAAATTTAGGGGGTAATGAAAAACTGTTTTTT
V gene: TRBV4-2; D gene: TRBD2; clone size: .; J gene: TRBJ2-5; CDR3 protein: CASSQDGGGTSETQYF; CDR3 DNA: TGTGCCAGCAGCCAAGATGGCGGGGGTACCTCGGAGACCCAGTACTTC
V gene: TRBV5-4; D gene: TRBD2; clone size: .; J gene: TRBJ2-4; CDR3 protein: CASGGSENIQYF; CDR3 DNA: TGTGCCAGCGGCGGGAGCGAAAACATTCAGTACTTC
V gene: TRBV2; D gene: .; clone size: .; J gene: TRBJ2-2; CDR3 protein: CASISPGELFF; CDR3 DNA: TGTGCCAGCATATCCCCCGGGGAGCTGTTTTTT
V gene: TRBV7-2; D gene: .; clone size: .; J gene: TRBJ2-7; CDR3 protein: CASSLETYEQYF; CDR3 DNA: TGTGCCAGCAGCTTAGAGACATACGAGCAGTACTTC
V gene: TRBV4-2; D gene: .; clone size: .; J gene: TRBJ2-2; CDR3 protein: CASSPTNRGGTGELFF; CDR3 DNA: TGTGCCAGCAGCCCTACTAACAGGGGAGGAACCGGGGAGCTGTTTTTT
V gene: TRBV2; D gene: TRBD2; clone size: .; J gene: TRBJ2-7; CDR3 protein: CASRTLSSGSYEQYF; CDR3 DNA: TGTGCCAGCAGGACCCTGAGTAGCGGGTCCTACGAGCAGTACTTC
V gene: TRBV7-9; D gene: TRBD2; clone size: .; J gene: TRBJ2-3; CDR3 protein: CASSRGLAGPTDTQYF; CDR3 DNA: TGTGCCAGCAGCCGTGGCCTAGCGGGGCCAACAGATACGCAGTATTTT
V gene: TRBV14; D gene: .; clone size: .; J gene: TRBJ1-2; CDR3 protein: CASSQSLLNHGYTF; CDR3 DNA: TGTGCCAGCAGCCAATCACTACTCAACCATGGCTACACCTTC
V gene: TRBV7-9; D gene: TRBD1; clone size: .; J gene: TRBJ1-1; CDR3 protein: CASSRTGGSSRAYREAFF; CDR3 DNA: TGTGCCAGCAGCCGGACAGGGGGCTCCTCACGGGCATATCGTGAAGCTTTCTTT
V gene: TRBV7-2; D gene: .; clone size: .; J gene: TRBJ1-2; CDR3 protein: CASSLEGAARYGYTF; CDR3 DNA: TGTGCCAGCAGCTTGGAAGGGGCTGCAAGGTATGGCTACACCTTC
V gene: TRBV2; D gene: .; clone size: .; J gene: TRBJ1-2; CDR3 protein: CASRKREGGYTF; CDR3 DNA: TGTGCCAGCCGAAAAAGGGAGGGTGGCTACACCTTC
V gene: TRBV6-1; D gene: .; clone size: .; J gene: TRBJ2-2; CDR3 protein: CASSPRAGIAGELFF; CDR3 DNA: TGTGCCAGCAGTCCCCGTGCGGGGATTGCCGGGGAGCTGTTTTTT
V gene: TRBV25-1; D gene: .; clone size: .; J gene: TRBJ2-5; CDR3 protein: CASSEFRTTNPQTQYF; CDR3 DNA: TGTGCCAGCAGTGAATTCAGGACTACTAACCCTCAGACCCAGTACTTC